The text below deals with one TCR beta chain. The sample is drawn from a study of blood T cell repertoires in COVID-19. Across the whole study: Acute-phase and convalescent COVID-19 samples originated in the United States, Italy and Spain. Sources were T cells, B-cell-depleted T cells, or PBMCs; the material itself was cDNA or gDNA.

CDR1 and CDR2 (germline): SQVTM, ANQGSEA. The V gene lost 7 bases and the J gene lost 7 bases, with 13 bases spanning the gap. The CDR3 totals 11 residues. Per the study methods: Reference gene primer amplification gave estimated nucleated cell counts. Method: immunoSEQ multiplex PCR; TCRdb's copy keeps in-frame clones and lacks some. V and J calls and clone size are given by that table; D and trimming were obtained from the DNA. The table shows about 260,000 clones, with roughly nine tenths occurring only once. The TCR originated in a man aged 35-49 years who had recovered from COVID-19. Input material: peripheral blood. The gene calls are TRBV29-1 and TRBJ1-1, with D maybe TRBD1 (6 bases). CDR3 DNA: TGCAGCGCCAAGAGGGGGGGTGAAGCTTTCTTT. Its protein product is CSAKRGGEAFF.